A selection of T cell receptor beta chains follows, all from one sample in a study of cytomegalovirus exposure and HLA in healthy donors. Using immunoSEQ multiplex PCR, the repertoire was profiled, and TCRdb retains in-frame clones only, with some absent. The table has 100,000 to 150,000 clones, 73% seen once. Sequenced sample: PBMCs. Receptors were obtained from a woman aged 40 to 50 in good health and CMV-seropositive. The CDR3 runs from the conserved cysteine through the conserved F or W. The D gene is left open where the match is weak. The size of a clone is reported for some rows only, either as once, few or many, or as a class for expanded clones.

J gene	clone size	V gene	D gene	CDR3 protein	CDR3 DNA
TRBJ2-1	.	TRBV5-6	TRBD2	CASSPTSGRAYNEQFF	TGTGCCAGCAGCCCGACTAGCGGGAGGGCCTACAATGAGCAGTTCTTC
TRBJ2-7	.	TRBV7-2	TRBD1	CASSFVGQVSEQYF	TGTGCCAGCAGCTTCGTGGGACAGGTTTCGGAGCAGTACTTC
TRBJ2-6	.	TRBV7-3	.	CASSSSGGANVLTF	TGTGCCAGCAGCTCCTCTGGCGGGGCCAACGTCCTGACTTTC
TRBJ1-1	.	TRBV9	.	CASSRGLYTEAFF	TGTGCCAGCAGCCGTGGGCTGTACACTGAAGCTTTCTTT
TRBJ2-7	.	TRBV5-6	TRBD1	CASSLVGTGRTYEQYF	TGTGCCAGCAGCTTGGTTGGGACAGGGAGGACCTACGAGCAGTACTTC
TRBJ1-1	.	TRBV6-5	.	CASIGHREAFF	TGTGCCAGCATCGGACATCGTGAAGCTTTCTTT
TRBJ1-5	.	TRBV19	.	CASSIRGNQPQHF	TGTGCCAGTAGTATTCGCGGCAATCAGCCCCAGCATTTT
TRBJ2-5	once	TRBV19	.	CASSIVWRGKKETQYF	TGTGCCAGTAGTATAGTTTGGCGGGGCAAAAAAGAGACCCAGTACTTC
TRBJ2-2	once	TRBV5-4	TRBD1	CASSWDRPNTGELFF	TGTGCCAGCAGCTGGGACAGACCGAACACCGGGGAGCTGTTTTTT
TRBJ1-6	.	TRBV27	TRBD1	CASSPRTGGMNSPLHF	TGTGCCAGCAGTCCAAGGACAGGGGGCATGAATTCACCCCTCCACTTT
TRBJ2-2	.	TRBV9	TRBD1	CASRGTGAGELFF	TGTGCCAGCAGAGGGACAGGGGCCGGGGAGCTGTTTTTT
TRBJ1-1	few	TRBV29-1	TRBD1	CSVEDRDNTEAFF	TGCAGCGTGGAGGACAGGGACAACACTGAAGCTTTCTTT
TRBJ2-5	.	TRBV18	TRBD1	CASSPGQGANQETQYF	TGTGCCAGCTCACCCGGGCAGGGGGCCAACCAAGAGACCCAGTACTTC
TRBJ2-2	once	TRBV5-6	.	CASSLRVELFF	TGTGCCAGCAGCTTGCGTGTGGAGCTGTTTTTT
TRBJ2-5	few	TRBV18	.	CASSPPSVRRETQYF	TGTGCCAGCTCCCCTCCTAGCGTCCGGCGGGAGACCCAGTACTTC
TRBJ2-3	few	TRBV4-3	.	CASSRGQGGPDTQYF	TGCGCCAGCAGCCGCGGGCAGGGAGGTCCCGATACGCAGTATTTT
TRBJ2-2	few	TRBV5-6	TRBD1	CASSLPRDRVTGELFF	TGTGCCAGCAGCTTGCCCCGGGACAGGGTTACCGGGGAGCTGTTTTTT
TRBJ1-2	once	TRBV5-5	TRBD1	CASSSTDRFYGYTF	TGTGCCAGCAGCTCGACGGACAGGTTCTATGGCTACACCTTC
TRBJ1-4	.	TRBV5-4	.	CASSLNGGAGGEKLFF	TGTGCCAGCAGCCTCAACGGGGGGGCGGGCGGCGAAAAACTGTTTTTT
TRBJ2-1	.	TRBV9	.	CASAPGTPGSSQFF	TGTGCCAGCGCACCCGGGACTCCCGGATCGTCGCAGTTCTTC
TRBJ2-3	.	TRBV6-1	.	CASSVLKDRTDTQYF	TGTGCCAGCAGTGTACTAAAGGATCGCACAGATACGCAGTATTTT
TRBJ2-7	.	TRBV30	.	CAWSAKYYEQYF	TGTGCCTGGAGCGCGAAATACTACGAGCAGTACTTC
TRBJ2-7	.	TRBV4-3	.	CASSPDKVGLYYEQYF	TGCGCCAGCAGCCCAGACAAGGTTGGACTTTACTACGAGCAGTACTTC
TRBJ2-5	.	TRBV7-8	TRBD2	CASGLAGGIQETQYF	TGTGCCAGCGGACTAGCGGGGGGGATCCAAGAGACCCAGTACTTC
TRBJ2-7	few	TRBV28	TRBD1	CASSTGQAREQYF	TGTGCCAGCAGTACCGGACAGGCGCGGGAGCAGTACTTC
TRBJ2-7	.	TRBV27	.	CASSLSGRGREQYF	TGTGCCAGCAGTTTATCAGGCAGGGGGAGGGAGCAGTACTTC
TRBJ2-5	.	TRBV5-5	.	CASSLVARVTGETQYF	TGTGCCAGCAGCTTGGTAGCCAGGGTCACAGGAGAGACCCAGTACTTC
TRBJ1-5	many	TRBV5-6	.	CASSLGRNQPQHF	TGTGCCAGCAGCTTGGGCAGAAATCAGCCCCAGCATTTT
TRBJ2-7	.	TRBV27	.	CASSFAGGRGNEQYF	TGTGCCAGCAGTTTCGCCGGGGGACGGGGGAACGAGCAGTACTTC
TRBJ1-2	.	TRBV6-1	.	CASSDRSQGNYGYTF	TGTGCCAGCAGTGATAGGAGCCAGGGGAACTATGGCTACACCTTC
TRBJ2-6	.	TRBV27	.	CASSFLGISGANVLTF	TGTGCCAGCAGCTTTCTCGGGATCTCTGGGGCCAACGTCCTGACTTTC
TRBJ2-5	.	TRBV9	TRBD2	CASSVGASGSGGETQYF	TGTGCCAGCAGCGTAGGGGCTAGCGGGAGTGGAGGGGAGACCCAGTACTTC
TRBJ1-4	.	TRBV25-1	TRBD1	CASSDVGGTDHEKLFF	TGTGCCAGCAGTGATGTAGGCGGGACAGATCACGAAAAACTGTTTTTT
TRBJ2-5	.	TRBV2	TRBD2	CASSEPGLDSETQYF	TGTGCCAGCAGTGAACCGGGACTAGATTCGGAGACCCAGTACTTC
TRBJ1-2	.	TRBV10-3	.	CAISDQGGYGYTF	TGTGCCATCAGTGATCAGGGTGGCTATGGCTACACCTTC
TRBJ2-7	.	TRBV28	TRBD2	CASSPGLAALGQYF	TGTGCCAGCAGTCCCGGACTAGCGGCCCTCGGGCAGTACTTC
TRBJ1-1	.	TRBV28	.	CASKGYRAMNTEAFF	TGTGCCAGCAAGGGGTACAGGGCAATGAACACTGAAGCTTTCTTT
TRBJ2-7	.	TRBV7-8	.	CASSLSGGGRASEQYF	TGTGCCAGCAGCTTAAGTGGGGGCGGCAGGGCCTCCGAGCAGTACTTC
TRBJ2-3	many	TRBV6-4	.	CASSAESTDTQYF	TGTGCCAGCAGTGCGGAGAGCACAGATACGCAGTATTTT
TRBJ2-7	.	TRBV13	TRBD1	CASSILGGQGAYEQYF	TGTGCCAGCAGCATTCTCGGGGGACAGGGGGCCTACGAGCAGTACTTC
TRBJ2-4	.	TRBV6-1	.	CASNEGLKNIQYF	TGTGCCAGCAACGAGGGACTCAAAAACATTCAGTACTTC
TRBJ1-1	few	TRBV6-5	TRBD1	CASSENRGSTEAFF	TGTGCCAGCAGTGAAAACAGGGGATCCACTGAAGCTTTCTTT
TRBJ1-1	few	TRBV30	TRBD1	CASRTGPANTEAFF	TGTGCATCGCGGACAGGGCCGGCGAACACTGAAGCTTTCTTT